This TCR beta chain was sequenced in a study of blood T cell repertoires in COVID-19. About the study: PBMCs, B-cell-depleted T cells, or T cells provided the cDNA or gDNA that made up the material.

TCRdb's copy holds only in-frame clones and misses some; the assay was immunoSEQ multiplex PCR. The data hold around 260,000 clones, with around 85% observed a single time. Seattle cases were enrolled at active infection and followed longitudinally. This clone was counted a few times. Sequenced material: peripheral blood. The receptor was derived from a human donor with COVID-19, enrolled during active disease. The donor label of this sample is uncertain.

The DNA of the CDR3 is TGTGCCTGGAGCCGAAACCTACTCGGGACAGCCTACGGTGGCTACACCTTC. Its protein product is CAWSRNLLGTAYGGYTF. V gene TRBV30 combines with J gene TRBJ1-2, with 7 bases lining up with TRBD1. CDR1 and CDR2 (germline): GTSNPN, SVGIG (reference sequence). J lost 7 bases, V lost 3 bases, and 20 bases had no gene match. The CDR3 runs 17 residues.